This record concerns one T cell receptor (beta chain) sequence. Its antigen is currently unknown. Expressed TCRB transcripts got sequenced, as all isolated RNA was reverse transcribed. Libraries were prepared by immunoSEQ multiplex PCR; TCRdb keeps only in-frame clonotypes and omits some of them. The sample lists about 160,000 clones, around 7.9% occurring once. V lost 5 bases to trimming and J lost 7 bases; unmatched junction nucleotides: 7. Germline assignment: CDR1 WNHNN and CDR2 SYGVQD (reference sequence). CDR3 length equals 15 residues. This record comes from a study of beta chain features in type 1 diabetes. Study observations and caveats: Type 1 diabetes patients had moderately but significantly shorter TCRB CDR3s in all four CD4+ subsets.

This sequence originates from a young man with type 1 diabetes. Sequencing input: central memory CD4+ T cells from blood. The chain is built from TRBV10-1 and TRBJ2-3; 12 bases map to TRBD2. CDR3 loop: CASSKTSGRGNTQYF. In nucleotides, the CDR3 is TGCGCCAGCAGTAAGACTAGCGGGAGAGGGAATACGCAGTATTTT.